This entry lists 5 T cell receptor beta chains sequenced from one sample in a study of shared clonotypes between healthy human individuals. Some clones are missing from TCRdb's copy, which holds only in-frame ones; the method was immunoSEQ multiplex PCR. The sample shows about 2.5 million clones, roughly 90% of them seen only once. The sequencing sample was made of naive CD4+ T cells from PBMCs. The subset is: CD45RA+ positively selected. These receptors were taken from a man between 18 and 35 years old in good health. Some clones in this sample may be carry-over from other donors' samples.

The chain is built from TRBV6-6 and TRBJ2-2, with 9 bases aligning to TRBD2. CDR1 is MNHNY and CDR2 is SVGAGI in the germline V gene (reference sequence). The CDR3 length is 16 residues. The trim removed 0 bases at V and 6 bases at J, leaving 5 bases unmatched. In DNA, the CDR3 is TGTGCCAGCAGTTACTCTTGGGTAGCGGGGGCCGGGGAGCTGTTTTTT. Its translation: CASSYSWVAGAGELFF.

This clone turned up a few times. The V call is TRBV7-3, the J call TRBJ1-4; TRBD1 matches 10 bases. CDR3 size: 18 residues. V trimming: 4 bases; J trimming: 1 base; junction bases outside the gene matches: 9. Germline CDR1 reads SGHTA; CDR2 reads FQGTGA. The CDR3, as DNA: TGTGCCAGCAGCTGGCCCGGGACAGGGGTAGAAACTAATGAAAAACTGTTTTTT. It is translated as CASSWPGTGVETNEKLFF.

The chain employs TRBV27 and TRBJ1-2, with D uncertain. Germline CDR1 and CDR2: MNHEY and SMNVEV (reference sequence). Trimming removed 1 base at V and 5 bases at J, with 8 bases between. CDR3 length: 13 amino acids. CDR3: CASSLLGSYGYTF. The CDR3 DNA is TGTGCCAGCAGTTTATTGGGCTCATATGGCTACACCTTC.

The chain couples TRBV5-1 to TRBJ1-3; D gene unclear. Germline V gene lookup returns CDR1 SGHRS and CDR2 YFSETQ. The CDR3 sequence is 14 residues long. Trimming took off 2 bases at V and 2 bases at J, with 8 bases between the two ends. The CDR3 spells CASSFGKAGNTIYF. In DNA, the CDR3 is TGCGCCAGCAGCTTCGGAAAAGCTGGAAACACCATATATTTT. Full variable domain (rest looked up from reference TRBV5-1 and TRBJ1-3): KAGVTQTPRYLIKTRGQQVTLSCSPISGHRSVSWYQQTPGQGLQFLFEYFSETQRNKGNFPGRFSGRQFSNSRSEMNVSTLELGDSALYLCASSFGKAGNTIYFGEGSWLTVV.

This clone was seen just once. CDR3 in DNA: TGCGCCAGCAGCCAAGTTTGGGGGGGACAGTCGGGGTCCTACGAGCAGTACTTC. Translating it yields CASSQVWGGQSGSYEQYF. The chain combines TRBV4-1 with TRBJ2-7; D possibly matches TRBD1 or TRBD2 (7 bases each). The V end was cut by 1 base, the J end by 1 base, with 20 bases between. The CDR3 runs to 18 residues. Germline V lookup: CDR1 MGHRA, CDR2 YSYEKL.